This is a list of T cell receptor beta chains from one sample in a study of cytomegalovirus exposure and HLA in healthy donors. Generated by immunoSEQ multiplex PCR, the TCRdb table keeps only in-frame clones and is missing some. This table holds approximately 150,000 clones, roughly 87% found once. Sequencing was carried out using PBMCs. The receptors were sampled from a young man in good health and CMV-seropositive. The CDR3 runs from the conserved cysteine through the conserved F or W. D genes are given only for firm matches. Part of the rows lack a size; the others show once, few, many or a class for expanded clones.

V	size	D	J	DNA	CDR3
TRBV5-1	-	-	TRBJ2-2	TGCGCCAGCAGCACAGGACAGCACACCGGGGAGCTGTTTTTT	CASSTGQHTGELFF
TRBV9	few	-	TRBJ1-6	TGTGCCAGCAGCGTGGCCCTAGGGGGTCGTAATTCACCCCTCCACTTT	CASSVALGGRNSPLHF
TRBV29-1	-	TRBD2	TRBJ2-2	TGCAGCGTCGGGACTACAAACACCGGGGAGCTGTTTTTT	CSVGTTNTGELFF
TRBV18	-	-	TRBJ2-7	TGTGCCAGCTCACCACTGCCTGACAACGGGGGCGAGCAGTACTTC	CASSPLPDNGGEQYF
TRBV5-1	-	TRBD1	TRBJ1-3	TGCGCCAGCAGCGTACAGGGGGAAAACACCATATATTTT	CASSVQGENTIYF
TRBV10-2	many	TRBD2	TRBJ2-7	TGCGCCAGCAGTGCCCCAAGGACTAGCCACTGGGAGCAGTACTTC	CASSAPRTSHWEQYF
TRBV13	-	-	TRBJ2-1	TGTGCCAGCAGCTTAGGTGGGACACCCAACTACAATGAGCAGTTCTTC	CASSLGGTPNYNEQFF
TRBV15	-	TRBD1	TRBJ2-7	TGTGCCACCAGCAAGGTTCCGGGACAGGGCTCCCACGAGCAGTACTTC	CATSKVPGQGSHEQYF
TRBV5-1	-	-	TRBJ1-5	TGCGCCAGCAGCTTGGGGACATCGCAGCCCCAGCATTTT	CASSLGTSQPQHF
TRBV14	once	-	TRBJ2-5	TGTGCCAGCAGCCAACAATACAAAGAGACCCAGTACTTC	CASSQQYKETQYF
TRBV28	-	TRBD1	TRBJ1-4	TGTGCCAGCAGTAACCGACAGGGGAGGGGTGAAAAACTGTTTTTT	CASSNRQGRGEKLFF
TRBV7-6	once	-	TRBJ1-6	TGTGCCAGCAGCTTAGCCGGAGATTCACCCCTCCACTTT	CASSLAGDSPLHF
TRBV5-1	-	-	TRBJ1-2	TGCGCCAGCAGCTTGGCCCCAGGGCCATTTGGGTTATCTAATGGCTACACCTTC	CASSLAPGPFGLSNGYTF
TRBV6-1	-	TRBD1	TRBJ1-4	TGTGCCAGCAGTGAATTTCCGGGACAGGGTAATGAAAAACTGTTTTTT	CASSEFPGQGNEKLFF
TRBV6-4	-	TRBD2	TRBJ2-2	TGTGCCAGCAGCGGACTAGCGGATAACACCGGGGAGCTGTTTTTT	CASSGLADNTGELFF
TRBV27	once	TRBD1	TRBJ2-2	TGTGCCAGCAGTCCCCTGGACAGGACCGGGGAGCTGTTTTTT	CASSPLDRTGELFF
TRBV5-6	once	-	TRBJ1-1	TGTGCCAGCCGGATGGGAGGGGGAGGAACTGAAGCTTTCTTT	CASRMGGGGTEAFF
TRBV6-1	once	TRBD1	TRBJ1-1	TGTGCCAGCAGGACAGGGGTTTTTGAAGCTTTCTTT	CASRTGVFEAFF
TRBV5-1	-	TRBD2	TRBJ2-5	TGCGCCAGCAGCTTACTAGCGGGAGGGGGAGAGACCCAGTACTTC	CASSLLAGGGETQYF
TRBV7-9	-	TRBD1	TRBJ1-2	TGTGCCAGCAGCAACCCCAGGGGGCTGCAAGGCTACACCTTC	CASSNPRGLQGYTF
TRBV6-5	-	TRBD1	TRBJ1-4	TGTGCCAGCAGCTCACAGGGGGAGGATGAAAAACTGTTTTTT	CASSSQGEDEKLFF
TRBV27	-	-	TRBJ1-2	TGTGCCAGCAGTTTTGGAGGTGCTTATGGCTACACCTTC	CASSFGGAYGYTF
TRBV2	-	TRBD1	TRBJ1-6	TGTGCCACTAGGGGTCAACAGGGGAATAATTCACCCCTCCACTTT	CATRGQQGNNSPLHF
TRBV11-2	-	TRBD1	TRBJ2-7	TGTGCCAGCAGCTTAATGCTGGGACAGGGGGAGTCCGAGCAGTACTTC	CASSLMLGQGESEQYF
TRBV4-2	-	TRBD2	TRBJ2-7	TGTGCCAGCAGCCAAGATAGCGGGGGCCAGGGGGAGCAGTACTTC	CASSQDSGGQGEQYF
TRBV30	-	-	TRBJ2-5	TGTGCCTGGAGTGTGGGCAGGGATCAAGAGACCCAGTACTTC	CAWSVGRDQETQYF
TRBV4-2	-	-	TRBJ1-6	TGTGCCAGCAGCGCGCAAGGAGACAGCCATCTAAGCTCCTATAATTCACCCCTCCACTTT	CASSAQGDSHLSSYNSPLHF
TRBV7-8	-	-	TRBJ1-5	TGTGCCAGCAGCTTGCAACCTAGTTATAGCAATCAGCCCCAGCATTTT	CASSLQPSYSNQPQHF
TRBV29-1	-	-	TRBJ2-7	TGCAGCGTTGAGGGAGAACAGGGCGGATCCTACGAGCAGTACTTC	CSVEGEQGGSYEQYF
TRBV14	-	-	TRBJ2-6	TGTGCCAGCAGCCCCGGGGGAACCGGGGCCAACGTCCTGACTTTC	CASSPGGTGANVLTF
TRBV7-9	-	TRBD1	TRBJ1-5	TGTGCCAGCAGCTCACAGGGGGCTAGGGGCAATCAGCCCCAGCATTTT	CASSSQGARGNQPQHF
TRBV2	-	TRBD2	TRBJ2-7	TGCACCGTTCTTGGACTAGAGGGCTTAGGGGAGCAGTACTTC	CTVLGLEGLGEQYF
TRBV4-1	-	TRBD1	TRBJ1-5	TGCGCCAGCAGCCAAGGGGACAGGGCCCACAATCAGCCCCAGCATTTT	CASSQGDRAHNQPQHF
TRBV5-1	-	-	TRBJ1-1	TGCGCCAGCAGCTTCCGGGGAGGAACTGAAGCTTTCTTT	CASSFRGGTEAFF
TRBV7-3	-	-	TRBJ1-5	TGTGCCAGCAGCGCCCGCTATAGCAATCAGCCCCAGCATTTT	CASSARYSNQPQHF
TRBV4-2	-	TRBD2	TRBJ2-1	TGTGCCAGCAGCCAAGAGGCGGGGGGGCCCAATGAGCAGTTCTTC	CASSQEAGGPNEQFF
TRBV11-1	-	-	TRBJ1-1	TGTGCCAGCAGCTTAATTCGGGGGACTGAAGCTTTCTTT	CASSLIRGTEAFF
TRBV27	once	TRBD1	TRBJ1-6	TGTGCCAGCAGTTTATCGGGACAGGGTTATAATTCACCCCTCCACTTT	CASSLSGQGYNSPLHF
TRBV6-6	-	-	TRBJ1-4	TGTGCCAGCAGTTTCGATGAAAAACTGTTTTTT	CASSFDEKLFF
TRBV6-5	-	-	TRBJ1-2	TGTGCCAGCAGTTACTTCAGGGATTCAGGGGGCTACACCTTC	CASSYFRDSGGYTF
TRBV6-5	-	TRBD2	TRBJ2-1	TGTGCCAGCAGGACCCTAGCGGGGGCCTACAATGAGCAGTTCTTC	CASRTLAGAYNEQFF
TRBV6-1	-	-	TRBJ2-4	TGTGCCCGGAGCACCCTGGGAGCCAAAAACATTCAGTACTTC	CARSTLGAKNIQYF
TRBV6-1	-	TRBD1	TRBJ1-5	TGTGCCAGCAGTGACCGGACAGGGTACCAGCCCCAGCATTTT	CASSDRTGYQPQHF
TRBV30	few	-	TRBJ1-1	TGTGCCTGGAGTGTACCCGGCACTGAAGCTTTCTTT	CAWSVPGTEAFF
TRBV14	-	TRBD1	TRBJ1-2	TGTGCCAGCAGCCTCCGGGACAGGGGGCTATCAGGGGGCTACACCTTC	CASSLRDRGLSGGYTF
TRBV10-2	few	TRBD1	TRBJ2-7	TGCGCCAGCAGTGGGGACAGGGGAACCTACGAGCAGTACTTC	CASSGDRGTYEQYF
TRBV4-1	-	-	TRBJ1-1	TGCGCCAGCAGCCAATGGGCGGGAGCTAACACTGAAGCTTTCTTT	CASSQWAGANTEAFF
TRBV28	-	-	TRBJ2-7	TGTGCCAGCAGTTCGTGGGGGGAAACGAACGAGCAGTACTTC	CASSSWGETNEQYF
TRBV5-4	-	-	TRBJ2-6	TGTGCCAGCAGCTTGGGGACATCCTATTCTGGGGCCAACGTCCTGACTTTC	CASSLGTSYSGANVLTF
TRBV6-5	-	TRBD1	TRBJ2-1	TGTGCCAGCATCAGCCGACAGGGTAGCTACAATGAGCAGTTCTTC	CASISRQGSYNEQFF
TRBV7-8	-	-	TRBJ2-7	TGTGCCAGCAGCTTAGTAGAATCCTACGAGCAGTACTTC	CASSLVESYEQYF
TRBV7-2	-	TRBD2	TRBJ2-7	TGTGCCAGCAGCCCCAGACTAGCGACCTACGAGCAGTACTTC	CASSPRLATYEQYF
TRBV28	-	TRBD1	TRBJ2-7	TGTGCCAGCAGAAAGCCGGGACAGGGGATAGGGGGGCAGTACTTC	CASRKPGQGIGGQYF
TRBV6-4	-	-	TRBJ2-1	TGTGCCAGCAGTCGCATCGGAAAGGGGCCCTACAATGAGCAGTTCTTC	CASSRIGKGPYNEQFF